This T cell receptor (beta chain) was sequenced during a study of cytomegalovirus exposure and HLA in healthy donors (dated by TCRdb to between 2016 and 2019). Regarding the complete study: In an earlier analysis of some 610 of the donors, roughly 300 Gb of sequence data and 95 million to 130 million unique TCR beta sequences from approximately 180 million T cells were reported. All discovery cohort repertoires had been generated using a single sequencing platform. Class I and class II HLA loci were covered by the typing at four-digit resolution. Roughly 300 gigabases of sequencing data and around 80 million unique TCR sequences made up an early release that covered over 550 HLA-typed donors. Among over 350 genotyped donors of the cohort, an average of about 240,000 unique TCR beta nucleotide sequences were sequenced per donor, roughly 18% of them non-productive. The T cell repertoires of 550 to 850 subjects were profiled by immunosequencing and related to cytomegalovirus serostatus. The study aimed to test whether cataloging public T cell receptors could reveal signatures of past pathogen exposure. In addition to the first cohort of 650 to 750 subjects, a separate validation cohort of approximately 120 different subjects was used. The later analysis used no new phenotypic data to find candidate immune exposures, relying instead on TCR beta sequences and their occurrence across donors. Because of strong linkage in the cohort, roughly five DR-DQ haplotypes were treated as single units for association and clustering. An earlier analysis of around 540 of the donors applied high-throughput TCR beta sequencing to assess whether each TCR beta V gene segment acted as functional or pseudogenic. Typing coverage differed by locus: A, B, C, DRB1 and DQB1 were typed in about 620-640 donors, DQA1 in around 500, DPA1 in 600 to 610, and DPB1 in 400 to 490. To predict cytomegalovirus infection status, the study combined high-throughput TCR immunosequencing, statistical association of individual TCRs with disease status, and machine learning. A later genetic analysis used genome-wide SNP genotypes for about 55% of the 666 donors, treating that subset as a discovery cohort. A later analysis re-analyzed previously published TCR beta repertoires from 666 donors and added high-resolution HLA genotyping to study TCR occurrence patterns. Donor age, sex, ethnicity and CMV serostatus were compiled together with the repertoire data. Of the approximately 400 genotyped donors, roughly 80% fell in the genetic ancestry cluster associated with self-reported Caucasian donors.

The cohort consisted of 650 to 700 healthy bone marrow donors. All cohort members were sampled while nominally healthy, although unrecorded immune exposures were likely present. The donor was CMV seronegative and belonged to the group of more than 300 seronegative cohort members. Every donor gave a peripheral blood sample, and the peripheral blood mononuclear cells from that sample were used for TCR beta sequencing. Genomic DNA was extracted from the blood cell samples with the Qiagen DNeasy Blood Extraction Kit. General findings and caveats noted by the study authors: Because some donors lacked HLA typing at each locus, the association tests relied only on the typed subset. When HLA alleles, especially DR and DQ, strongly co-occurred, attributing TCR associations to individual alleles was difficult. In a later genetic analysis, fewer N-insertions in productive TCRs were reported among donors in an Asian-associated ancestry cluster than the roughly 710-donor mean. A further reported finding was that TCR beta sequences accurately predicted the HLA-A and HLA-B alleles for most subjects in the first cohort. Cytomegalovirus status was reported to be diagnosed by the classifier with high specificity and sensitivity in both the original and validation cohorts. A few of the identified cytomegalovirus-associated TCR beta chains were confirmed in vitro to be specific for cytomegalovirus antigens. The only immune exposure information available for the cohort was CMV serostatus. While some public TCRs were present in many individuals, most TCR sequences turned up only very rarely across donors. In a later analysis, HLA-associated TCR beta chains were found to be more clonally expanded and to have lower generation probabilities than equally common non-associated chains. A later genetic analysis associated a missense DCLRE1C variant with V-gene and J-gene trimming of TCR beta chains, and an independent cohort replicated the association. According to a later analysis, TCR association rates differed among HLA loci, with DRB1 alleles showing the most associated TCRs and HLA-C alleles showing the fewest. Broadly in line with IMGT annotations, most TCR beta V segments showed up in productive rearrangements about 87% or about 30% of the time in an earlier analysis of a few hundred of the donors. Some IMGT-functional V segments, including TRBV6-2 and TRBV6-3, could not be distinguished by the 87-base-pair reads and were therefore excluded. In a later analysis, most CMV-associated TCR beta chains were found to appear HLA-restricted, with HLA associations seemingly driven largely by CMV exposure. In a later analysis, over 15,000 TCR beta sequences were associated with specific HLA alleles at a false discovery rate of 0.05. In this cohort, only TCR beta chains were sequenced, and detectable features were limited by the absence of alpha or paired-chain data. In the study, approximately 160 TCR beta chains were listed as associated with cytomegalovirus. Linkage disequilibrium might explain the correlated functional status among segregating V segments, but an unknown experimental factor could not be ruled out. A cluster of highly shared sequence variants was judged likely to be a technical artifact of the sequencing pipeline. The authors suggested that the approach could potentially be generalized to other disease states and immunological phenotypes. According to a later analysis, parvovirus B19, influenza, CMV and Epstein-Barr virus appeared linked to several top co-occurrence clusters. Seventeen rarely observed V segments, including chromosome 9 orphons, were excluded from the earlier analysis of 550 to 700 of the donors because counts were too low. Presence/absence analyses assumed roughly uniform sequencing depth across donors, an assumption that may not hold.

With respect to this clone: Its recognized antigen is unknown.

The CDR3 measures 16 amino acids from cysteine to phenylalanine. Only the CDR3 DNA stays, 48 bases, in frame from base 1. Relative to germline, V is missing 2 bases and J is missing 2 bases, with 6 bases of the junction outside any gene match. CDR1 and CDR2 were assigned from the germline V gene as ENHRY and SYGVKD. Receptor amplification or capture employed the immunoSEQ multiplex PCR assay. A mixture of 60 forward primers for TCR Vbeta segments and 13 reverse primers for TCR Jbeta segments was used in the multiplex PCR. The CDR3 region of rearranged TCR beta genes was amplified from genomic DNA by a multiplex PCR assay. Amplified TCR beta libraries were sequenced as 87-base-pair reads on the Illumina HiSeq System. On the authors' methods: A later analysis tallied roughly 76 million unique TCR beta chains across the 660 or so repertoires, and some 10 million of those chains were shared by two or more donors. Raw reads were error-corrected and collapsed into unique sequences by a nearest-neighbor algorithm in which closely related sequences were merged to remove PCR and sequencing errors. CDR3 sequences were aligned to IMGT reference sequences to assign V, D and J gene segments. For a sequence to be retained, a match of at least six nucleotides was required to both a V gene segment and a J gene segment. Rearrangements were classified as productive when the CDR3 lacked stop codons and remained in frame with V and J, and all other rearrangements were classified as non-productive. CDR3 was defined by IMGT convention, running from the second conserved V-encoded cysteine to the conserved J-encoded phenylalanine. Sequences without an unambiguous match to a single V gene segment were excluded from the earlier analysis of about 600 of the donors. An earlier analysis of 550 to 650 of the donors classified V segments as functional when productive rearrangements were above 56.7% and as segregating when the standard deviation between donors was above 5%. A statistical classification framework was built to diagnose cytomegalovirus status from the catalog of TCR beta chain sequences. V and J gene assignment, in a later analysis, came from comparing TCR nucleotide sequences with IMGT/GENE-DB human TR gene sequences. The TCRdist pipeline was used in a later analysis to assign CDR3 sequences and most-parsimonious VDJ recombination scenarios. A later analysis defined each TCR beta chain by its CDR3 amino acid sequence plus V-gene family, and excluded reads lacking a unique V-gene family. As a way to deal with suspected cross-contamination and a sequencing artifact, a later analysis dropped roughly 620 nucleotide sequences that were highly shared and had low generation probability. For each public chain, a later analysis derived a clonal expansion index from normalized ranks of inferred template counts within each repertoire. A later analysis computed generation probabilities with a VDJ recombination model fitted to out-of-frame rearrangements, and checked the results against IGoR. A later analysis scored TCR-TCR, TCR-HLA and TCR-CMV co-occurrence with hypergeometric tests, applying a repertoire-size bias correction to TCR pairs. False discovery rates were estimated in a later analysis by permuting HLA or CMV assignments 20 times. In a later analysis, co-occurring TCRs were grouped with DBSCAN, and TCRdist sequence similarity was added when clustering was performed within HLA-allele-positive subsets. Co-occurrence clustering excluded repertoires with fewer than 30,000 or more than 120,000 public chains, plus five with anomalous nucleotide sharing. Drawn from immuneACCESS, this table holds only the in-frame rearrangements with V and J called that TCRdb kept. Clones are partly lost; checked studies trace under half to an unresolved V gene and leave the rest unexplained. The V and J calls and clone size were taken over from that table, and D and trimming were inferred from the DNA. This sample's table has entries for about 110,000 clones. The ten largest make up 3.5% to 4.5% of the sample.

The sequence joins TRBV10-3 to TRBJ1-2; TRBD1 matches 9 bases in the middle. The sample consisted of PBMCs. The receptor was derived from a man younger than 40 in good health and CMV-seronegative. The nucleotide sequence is TGTGCCATCAGTGAGCCCCAGACAGGGGGGAACTATGGCTACACCTTC. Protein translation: CAISEPQTGGNYGYTF.